This T cell receptor beta chain emerged from a study of identical twins. This clonotype showed up many times. Its target is not known. One entry per CDR3 protein, called by TCRdb with MiXCR from the 5' RACE reads. The table includes 220,000 or so distinct CDR3 sequences, around 7% detected once. Study results and caveats: A cross-sectional statistical analysis, not follow-up of the same donors, supported the conclusions. Within twin pairs, the out-of-frame alpha sequences they shared showed excess low generation probability. A partial confounding effect on zero-insertion analyses could come from invariant MAIT and iNKT cells.

The donors were all healthy and Caucasian. This CDR3 is built from 16 residues. V dropped 2 bases and J dropped 5; count of bases not matched to a gene: 9. These data were also filed under a second study, of yellow fever vaccine responses in identical twins.

This chain uses TRBV12-3 or TRBV12-4 with TRBJ2-1, with 7 positions matching TRBD2. The sequenced sample consisted of memory (CD45RO+) T cells sorted from blood. The source is a woman under 30 in good health. The CDR3 protein is CASSLTRAGAHNEQFF. CDR3 nucleotide sequence: TGTGCCAGCAGTTTAACGAGGGCGGGAGCCCACAATGAGCAGTTCTTC.